This passage covers 32 T cell receptor beta chains from one sample sequenced in a study of T cells in localized non-small cell lung cancer. Sequenced by immunoSEQ multiplex PCR; TCRdb stores in-frame clones only, minus some. This sample has 25,000 to 35,000 clones; 80% to 90% occur once, and the top ten carry approximately 10%. The input for sequencing was peripheral blood, taken before any cancer treatment. Receptors were obtained from a woman between 40 and 69 years old with stage I lung adenocarcinoma.

The rearrangement links TRBV7-2 to TRBJ1-1, with a tentative D call TRBD1 (6 bases). Trimming cost V 5 bases and J 9 bases, with 25 bases left between them. The CDR3 extends over 16 amino acids. CDR1 SGHTA and CDR2 FQGNSA come from the germline V gene. The CDR3 is CASSPRGVGGLLQAFF. DNA for the CDR3: TGTGCCAGCAGCCCAAGGGGGGTGGGAGGCCTATTACAAGCTTTCTTT.

V is TRBV7-7 and J is TRBJ2-7; 14 nucleotides agree with TRBD2. The CDR3 runs to 14 residues. V lost 5 bases, J lost 6 bases, and 3 bases stayed unmatched. Per the germline V gene, CDR1 is SSHAT and CDR2 is FNYEAQ (reference sequence). This CDR3 is CASSPGLAGGEQYF. The CDR3 bases are TGTGCCAGCAGCCCCGGACTAGCGGGAGGCGAGCAGTACTTC.

The chain employs TRBV19 and TRBJ2-3; TRBD2 matches 9 bases. Trimming at V came to 10 bases and at J to 1 base, leaving 3 bases not matched to a gene. Per germline, CDR1 LNHDA and CDR2 SQIVND (reference sequence). The length of the CDR3 is 13 residues. The chain's CDR3 is CATRLAGTDTQYF. CDR3 coding DNA: TGTGCCACTAGACTAGCGGGCACAGATACGCAGTATTTT.

The chain has TRBV30 and TRBJ2-7, with 7 bases identical to TRBD2. The V and J ends lost 0 bases and 2 bases, in that order; junction bases with no gene match: 4. Germline values: CDR1 GTSNPN, CDR2 SVGIG (reference sequence). CDR3 length equals 14 residues. The CDR3 DNA reads TGTGCCTGGAGTGTGGGGGGAGGGGCCTACGAGCAGTACTTC. It is translated as CAWSVGGGAYEQYF.

The chain links TRBV5-1 to TRBJ1-2; maybe TRBD1 (6 bases). CDR3 length equals 15 residues. Germline CDR1 SGHRS, CDR2 YFSETQ. Trimming stripped 3 bases from V and 0 bases from J, with 12 bases between. The CDR3 loop is CASSYGQLANYGYTF. The CDR3 nucleotides read TGCGCCAGCAGCTATGGACAGTTAGCTAACTATGGCTACACCTTC.

This clone was seen just once. The V gene is TRBV11-2, the J gene TRBJ1-5, with a possible D match to TRBD1 (5 bases). CDR3 length: 14 amino acids. The V end was cut by 1 base, the J end by 3 bases, with 7 bases between. Looked up from germline, CDR1 is SGHAT and CDR2 is FQNNGV. The CDR3 loop is CASSLGQTNQPQHF. CDR3 in DNA: TGTGCCAGCAGCTTAGGACAGACCAATCAGCCCCAGCATTTT.

This clone came up once. V gene TRBV7-8 combines with J gene TRBJ2-1, with 8 bases lining up with TRBD1. J gave up 6 bases and V 2 bases, and 0 bases lay outside the gene matches. The germline gives CDR1 SGHVS, CDR2 FQNEAQ. CDR3 length equals 13 residues. This CDR3 reads CASSLTGGNEQFF. For the CDR3, the DNA is TGTGCCAGCAGCTTAACAGGGGGCAATGAGCAGTTCTTC. The full variable domain, with the rest looked up from reference TRBV7-8 and TRBJ2-1, is GAGVSQSPRYKVAKRGQDVALRCDPISGHVSLFWYQQALGQGPEFLTYFQNEAQLDKSGLPSDRFFAERPEGSVSTLKIQRTQQEDSAVYLCASSLTGGNEQFFGPGTRLTVL.

In DNA, the CDR3 is TGTGCCAGCAGCTACGGGGGGACCGAGAACACTGAAGCTTTCTTT. Its translation is CASSYGGTENTEAFF. This chain links TRBV7-9 with TRBJ1-1; perhaps TRBD1 as D (5 bases). Trimming removed 4 bases from V and 1 base from J, with 13 bases in between. CDR1 is SEHNR and CDR2 is FQNEAQ in the germline V gene (reference sequence). The CDR3 sequence is 15 residues long.

The genes are TRBV19 and TRBJ1-1; TRBD1 aligns across 7 bases. Losses at the gene ends were 2 bases for V and 10 bases for J; bases not matched to a gene: 4. Germline loops: CDR1 LNHDA, CDR2 SQIVND (reference sequence). CDR3 size: 12 residues. In DNA form, the CDR3 reads TGTGCCAGTAGTATACAGGCAGGGGGAGCTTTCTTT. Its translation is CASSIQAGGAFF.

V usage is TRBV19 and J usage is TRBJ2-2; 8 bases are a match to TRBD2. Germline V gene sequence: CDR1 LNHDA, CDR2 SQIVND (reference sequence). V lost 3 bases, J lost 0 bases, and 3 bases stayed unmatched. The CDR3 is 16 residues long. CDR3: CASSIIAGPNTGELFF. The CDR3 nucleotides are TGTGCCAGTAGTATCATAGCGGGACCGAACACCGGGGAGCTGTTTTTT.

The chain employs TRBV21-1 and TRBJ2-7; the D segment call TRBD2 is taken from the table without a DNA check. TRBV21-1 is deemed a pseudogene. The CDR3 contains 14 residues. CDR3 nucleotide sequence: TGTGCCAGCAGCAAAGCAGGGAGAGAGTACGAGCAGTACTTC. This encodes CASSKAGREYEQYF.

The V call is TRBV27, the J call TRBJ2-2, with 11 bases matching TRBD1. The CDR3 is 19 residues long. J was trimmed by 4 bases and V by 1 base; bases with no gene match: 11. The germline V gene has CDR1 MNHEY and CDR2 SMNVEV (reference sequence). CDR3 region: CASSLYEGQGVLGTGELFF. In nucleotides, the CDR3 is TGTGCCAGCAGTTTATACGAGGGACAGGGGGTTTTGGGCACCGGGGAGCTGTTTTTT.

V and J are TRBV11-2 and TRBJ1-2; 9 nucleotides align to TRBD1. This CDR3 spans 15 amino acids. The junction had 10 bases not matched to a gene; V was cut back by 5 bases and J by 6 bases. From germline, CDR1 is SGHAT and CDR2 FQNNGV. As DNA, the CDR3 is TGTGCCAGCAGCAATCTACCGGGACAGGGAAATGGCTACACCTTC. Translated: CASSNLPGQGNGYTF. Full variable domain (outside the CDR3, taken from reference TRBV11-2 and TRBJ1-2): EAGVAQSPRYKIIEKRQSVAFWCNPISGHATLYWYQQILGQGPKLLIQFQNNGVVDDSQLPKDRFSAERLKGVDSTLKIQPAKLEDSAVYLCASSNLPGQGNGYTFGSGTRLTVV.

V gene TRBV28 combines with J gene TRBJ2-1; 10 bases fit TRBD2. The V gene end was trimmed by 8 bases and the J gene end by 3 bases; junction bases not matched to a gene: 13. Looked up from germline, CDR1 is MDHEN and CDR2 is SYDVKM. The length of the CDR3 is 17 residues. The CDR3 nucleotides read TGTGCCAGCCGCTGGAGGTGGACTAGCGGCGTCTACAATGAGCAGTTCTTC. Translated, it gives CASRWRWTSGVYNEQFF.

The gene calls are TRBV29-1 and TRBJ1-1, with a possible D match to TRBD1 (6 bases). CDR3 size: 14 residues. Trimming shortened V by 5 bases and J by 0 bases, and 13 bases separated the two germline ends. From germline, CDR1 is SQVTM and CDR2 ANQGSEA. The DNA for the CDR3 is TGCAGCGTTCGAACAGGGCGGATGAACACTGAAGCTTTCTTT. Encoded protein: CSVRTGRMNTEAFF.

The chain joins TRBV19 to TRBJ2-7; 9 bases align to TRBD2. In germline, CDR1 is LNHDA, CDR2 SQIVND (reference sequence). This CDR3 has 15 amino acids. V trimming: 6 bases; J trimming: 2 bases; junction bases outside the gene matches: 8. CDR3 in DNA: TGTGCCAGTAGCAAATTTAGCGGGGGACCCTACGAGCAGTACTTC. Residues: CASSKFSGGPYEQYF.

This chain links TRBV6-6 with TRBJ2-1; 8 bases match TRBD1. Germline V gene sequence: CDR1 MNHNY, CDR2 SVGAGI (reference sequence). This CDR3 spans 15 amino acids. V shed 6 bases, J shed 3 bases, and the junction held 7 bases outside the gene matches. Written as DNA, the CDR3 is TGTGCCAGCAGCCGGGAACAGGGGGTCTACAATGAGCAGTTCTTC. It encodes CASSREQGVYNEQFF.

This rearrangement joins TRBV7-2 to TRBJ2-7; 9 bases are a match to TRBD1. V lost 5 bases to trimming and J lost 5 bases; unmatched junction nucleotides: 4. This CDR3 comprises 13 residues. Germline loops: CDR1 SGHTA, CDR2 FQGNSA. The CDR3 is CASSRDRVNEQYF. CDR3 in DNA: TGTGCCAGCAGCAGGGACAGGGTGAACGAGCAGTACTTC.

This rearrangement joins TRBV25-1 to TRBJ2-5; D is perhaps TRBD2 (6 bases). Germline lookup yields CDR1 MGHDK and CDR2 SYGVNS. This CDR3 spans 13 amino acids. Trimming cost V 2 bases and J 7 bases, with 11 bases left between them. CDR3 nucleotide sequence: TGTGCCAGCAGTGAAGGGAGGCACGCGACCCAGTACTTC. This codes for CASSEGRHATQYF.

The chain joins TRBV18 to TRBJ2-1; tentative D call: TRBD2 (6 bases). Trimming cost V 5 bases and J 9 bases, with 20 bases left between them. CDR1 KGHSH and CDR2 LQKENI come from the germline V gene. This CDR3 contains 15 residues. The CDR3 spells CASSRGGKSGLEQFF. CDR3 in DNA: TGTGCCAGCTCAAGGGGCGGGAAGTCCGGTCTTGAGCAGTTCTTC.

This rearrangement joins TRBV28 to TRBJ2-7, with a possible D match to TRBD2 (6 bases). Trimming removed 5 bases at V and 3 bases at J, with 17 bases between. Germline lookup yields CDR1 MDHEN and CDR2 SYDVKM. The CDR3 runs to 15 residues. The CDR3 is CASSADGTPFYEQYF. The DNA for the CDR3 is TGTGCCAGCAGTGCTGACGGGACTCCATTCTACGAGCAGTACTTC.

CDR3 nucleotide sequence: TGTGCCAGCAGCTGGACTGAAAACTACTTGAACACTGAAGCTTTCTTT. This codes for CASSWTENYLNTEAFF. The chain carries TRBV13 and TRBJ1-1, with D unclear. This CDR3 has 16 amino acids. The V end lost 4 bases, the J end lost 0 bases, and 15 bases lay between the germline ends. Germline V gene data show CDR1 as PRHDT and CDR2 as FYEKMQ (reference sequence).

The genes are TRBV2 and TRBJ1-1; D gene uncertain. In germline, CDR1 is SNHLY, CDR2 FYNNEI. Trimming removed 2 bases at V and 0 bases at J, with 7 bases between. The CDR3 runs 14 residues. CDR3 in amino acids: CASSEKILNTEAFF. For the CDR3, the DNA is TGTGCCAGCAGTGAAAAGATATTGAACACTGAAGCTTTCTTT.

This clone has just one count. The chain combines TRBV5-1 with TRBJ1-5; TRBD1 matches at 7 bases. The V gene end was trimmed by 5 bases and the J gene end by 4 bases; junction bases not matched to a gene: 6. The CDR3 spans 14 residues. Germline-derived CDR1 and CDR2 are SGHRS and YFSETQ. CDR3: CASRPGQENQPQHF. DNA for the CDR3: TGCGCCAGCAGACCTGGACAGGAGAATCAGCCCCAGCATTTT.

The chain carries TRBV11-2 and TRBJ1-1; perhaps TRBD1 as D (5 bases). CDR3 size: 16 residues. Germline V gives CDR1 SGHAT, CDR2 FQNNGV. Trimming removed 5 bases at V and 0 bases at J, with 16 bases between. Here the CDR3 reads CASSQDAQAMNTEAFF. CDR3 bases: TGTGCCAGCAGCCAAGATGCACAGGCTATGAACACTGAAGCTTTCTTT.

The rearrangement joins TRBV7-2 to TRBJ2-1, with D unresolved. The CDR3 is made up of 13 amino acids. Trimming took off 2 bases at V and 7 bases at J, with 9 bases between the two ends. Looked up from germline, CDR1 is SGHTA and CDR2 is FQGNSA. CDR3 bases: TGTGCCAGCAGCTTAATTTTGGAGAATGAGCAGTTCTTC. The encoded protein is CASSLILENEQFF. The full variable domain, its missing parts supplied by reference TRBV7-2 and TRBJ2-1, is GAGVSQSPSNKVTEKGKDVELRCDPISGHTALYWYRQSLGQGLEFLIYFQGNSAPDKSGLPSDRFSAERTGGSVSTLTIQRTQQEDSAVYLCASSLILENEQFFGPGTRLTVL.

This clone was observed a single time. The chain couples TRBV5-1 to TRBJ2-1; 10 nucleotides align to TRBD2. Germline CDR1 reads SGHRS; CDR2 reads YFSETQ. Unmatched junction bases numbered 2, after V lost 2 bases and J lost 6 bases. This CDR3 has 14 amino acids. CDR3 loop: CASSFSGGANEQFF. CDR3 DNA: TGCGCCAGCAGCTTCAGCGGGGGGGCCAATGAGCAGTTCTTC.

The chain carries TRBV19 and TRBJ2-7, with 9 positions matching TRBD2. This CDR3 comprises 14 residues. Trimming took 6 bases from V and 4 from J; bases not matched to a gene: 7. Germline-derived CDR1 and CDR2 are LNHDA and SQIVND (reference sequence). CDR3 DNA: TGTGCCAGTAGCTACGTTAGCGGGGGTTACGAGCAGTACTTC. Translation: CASSYVSGGYEQYF.

The chain recombines TRBV19 with TRBJ2-7; maybe TRBD2 (6 bases). CDR3 length equals 15 residues. Deletions cut 6 bases from V and 6 bases from J, with 21 bases between. Germline CDR1 is LNHDA and CDR2 is SQIVND (reference sequence). CDR3 region: CASSLLGGKGFEQYF. DNA for the CDR3: TGTGCCAGTAGCCTTCTCGGAGGGAAAGGATTCGAGCAGTACTTC.

The rearrangement links TRBV15 to TRBJ2-5, with D possibly being TRBD1 (6 bases). The DNA end lines up better with TRBJ2-7; the J call may be wrong. The CDR3 is 14 amino acids. In germline, CDR1 is LNHNV, CDR2 YYDKDF (reference sequence). CDR3 sequence: CATSRTTGRDEQYF. In DNA form, the CDR3 reads TGTGCCACCAGCAGGACGACAGGACGGGACGAGCAGTACTTC.

The chain combines TRBV18 with TRBJ2-3, with no clear D. The CDR3 has 14 amino acids. Germline V gene data show CDR1 as KGHSH and CDR2 as LQKENI. V lost 5 bases and J 1 base, leaving 10 bases between the germline ends. The CDR3 sequence is CASSSYQGTDTQYF. The CDR3 nucleotides read TGTGCCAGCTCATCGTACCAAGGCACAGATACGCAGTATTTT.

This chain connects TRBV10-1 to TRBJ2-2; 9 bases fit TRBD2. The junction had 7 bases not matched to a gene; V was cut back by 8 bases and J by 3 bases. The CDR3 is made up of 15 amino acids. Germline V CDR1 and CDR2: WNHNN, SYGVQD (reference sequence). CDR3 in amino acids: CASGSGSSDTGELFF. Here the CDR3 DNA reads TGCGCCAGCGGTAGCGGGAGTAGCGACACCGGGGAGCTGTTTTTT.